Following are 32 T cell receptor beta chains from one sample sequenced in a study of T-cell memory formation after mild COVID-19. Each CDR3 protein gets one entry after TCRdb re-called the 5' RACE reads with MiXCR. The top ten hold less than 30% of the sample, which has a few hundred thousand distinct CDR3 sequences, roughly 17% seen once. What was sequenced was PBMCs or a T cell subset sorted from them (not recorded which). The receptors derive from a man aged 18 to 30 who had mild COVID-19 (a few samples of this study predate the infection). Cell type and time point are not known.

At least ten counts were recorded for this clonotype. The CDR3 reads CASSLGTGKTQYF. The CDR3, as DNA: TGTGCCAGCAGCTTGGGGACGGGGAAGACCCAGTACTTC. V and J are TRBV7-2 and TRBJ2-5; the D call may be TRBD1 or TRBD2 (5 bases each). Trimming shortened V by 3 bases and J by 6 bases, and 11 bases separated the two germline ends. Germline CDR1 is SGHTA and CDR2 is FQGNSA. This CDR3 is built from 13 residues. Full variable domain (rest looked up from reference TRBV7-2 and TRBJ2-5): GAGVSQSPSNKVTEKGKDVELRCDPISGHTALYWYRQSLGQGLEFLIYFQGNSAPDKSGLPSDRFSAERTGGSVSTLTIQRTQQEDSAVYLCASSLGTGKTQYFGPGTRLLVL.

This clonotype was recorded at least ten times. In DNA, the CDR3 is TGTGCCAGCAGTCCCAGTGGGACTAGCGGGGTACGAGGGCAGTACGTC. This translates into CASSPSGTSGVRGQYV. The rearrangement uses TRBV28 and TRBJ2-7; TRBD2 matches at 13 bases. The V segment lost 5 bases and the J segment 9 bases; nucleotides outside the gene matches: 13. This CDR3 is 16 amino acids long. Per the germline V gene, CDR1 is MDHEN and CDR2 is SYDVKM.

The rearrangement links TRBV5-1 to TRBJ1-2, with TRBD1 matching over 7 bases. Germline V lookup: CDR1 SGHRS, CDR2 YFSETQ. V shed 4 bases, J shed 6 bases, and the junction held 6 bases outside the gene matches. CDR3 length: 13 residues. CDR3 nucleotides: TGCGCCAGCAGCCCCACAGGGGACGATGGCTACACCTTC. Translating it yields CASSPTGDDGYTF. Looking up the rest from reference TRBV5-1 and TRBJ1-2 gives the full variable domain: KAGVTQTPRYLIKTRGQQVTLSCSPISGHRSVSWYQQTPGQGLQFLFEYFSETQRNKGNFPGRFSGRQFSNSRSEMNVSTLELGDSALYLCASSPTGDDGYTFGSGTRLTVV.

This clonotype has more than one count but fewer than ten. The chain couples TRBV7-2 to TRBJ1-3; tentative D call: TRBD1 (5 bases). Per the germline V gene, CDR1 is SGHTA and CDR2 is FQGNSA. The CDR3 has 16 amino acids. Trimming removed 1 base from V and 3 bases from J, with 13 bases in between. CDR3 nucleotides: TGTGCCAGCAGCTTAGTGGCCAGGGAATATGGAAACACCATATATTTT. This sequence encodes CASSLVAREYGNTIYF.

There are a few counts of this clonotype. This rearrangement joins TRBV5-1 to TRBJ2-1; D ambiguous. V was shortened by 5 bases and J by 5 bases, with 17 bases between the two germline ends. The CDR3 has 15 amino acids. CDR1 and CDR2 (germline): SGHRS, YFSETQ. The DNA for the CDR3 is TGCGCCAGCAGTATTCCGCTCGTACTGAACAATGAGCAGTTCTTC. Translated, it gives CASSIPLVLNNEQFF.

In this sample, this clonotype turned up a few times. The gene calls are TRBV7-2 and TRBJ1-3; 9 bases map to TRBD1. The ends lost 6 bases at V and 0 bases at J; junction bases unmatched: 3. The germline CDR1 and CDR2 sequences are SGHTA and FQGNSA. The CDR3 is 15 residues long. CDR3 protein: CASRQGASSGNTIYF. In DNA, the CDR3 is TGTGCCAGCAGACAGGGGGCAAGCTCTGGAAACACCATATATTTT.

This clonotype appeared a few times. The CDR3 loop reads CASSPRYTGELFF. DNA for the CDR3: TGTGCCAGCAGTCCCAGATACACCGGGGAGCTGTTTTTT. This rearrangement joins TRBV2 to TRBJ2-2; D remains ambiguous. V dropped 5 bases and J dropped 3 bases, with 7 bases sitting between them. The germline gives CDR1 SNHLY, CDR2 FYNNEI. The length of the CDR3 is 13 residues. The full variable domain, completed using reference TRBV2 and TRBJ2-2, is EPEVTQTPSHQVTQMGQEVILRCVPISNHLYFYWYRQILGQKVEFLVSFYNNEISEKSEIFDDQFSVERPDGSNFTLKIRSTKLEDSAMYFCASSPRYTGELFFGEGSRLTVL.

The gene calls are TRBV25-1 and TRBJ2-5; TRBD1 agrees at 8 bases. V lost 4 bases to trimming and J lost 4 bases; unmatched junction nucleotides: 5. Germline CDR1 reads MGHDK; CDR2 reads SYGVNS. CDR3 length equals 14 residues. CDR3 region: CASSVQGASETQYF. As DNA, the CDR3 is TGTGCCAGCAGTGTTCAGGGGGCATCAGAGACCCAGTACTTC. Based on the CDR3 plus reference TRBV25-1 and TRBJ2-5, the full variable domain is EADIYQTPRYLVIGTGKKITLECSQTMGHDKMYWYQQDPGMELHLIHYSYGVNSTEKGDLSSESTVSRIRTEHFPLTLESARPSHTSQYLCASSVQGASETQYFGPGTRLLVL.

The table lists this clonotype with a few counts. V usage is TRBV3-1 and J usage is TRBJ1-2; D is undetermined. Germline CDR1 reads LGHDT; CDR2 reads YNNKEL (reference sequence). The CDR3 is 14 residues long. Trimming shortened V by 0 bases and J by 3 bases, and 8 bases separated the two germline ends. CDR3 DNA: TGTGCCAGCAGCCAAGACCCCGGGGACTATGGCTACACCTTC. It encodes CASSQDPGDYGYTF.

V and J are TRBV6-5 and TRBJ2-3; no firm D call. Germline CDR1 is MNHEY and CDR2 is SVGAGI. The CDR3 sequence is 15 residues long. Trimming shortened V by 6 bases and J by 1 base, and 14 bases separated the two germline ends. CDR3 in DNA: TGTGCCAGCAGAACCGGGCTGGGCCGCACAGATACGCAGTATTTT. Its protein is CASRTGLGRTDTQYF.

The V gene is TRBV9, the J gene TRBJ2-5, with 13 positions matching TRBD2. Losses at the gene ends were 7 bases for V and 4 bases for J; bases not matched to a gene: 7. Germline V gene lookup returns CDR1 SGDLS and CDR2 YYNGEE. The CDR3 runs to 15 residues. CDR3 bases: TGTGCCAGCGGAGTCGGGACTAGCGGGGTAGAGACCCAGTACTTC. Its translation: CASGVGTSGVETQYF.

The chain links TRBV7-2 to TRBJ2-2, with unresolved D. The CDR3 spans 15 residues. Germline V gives CDR1 SGHTA, CDR2 FQGNSA. V was shortened by 3 bases and J by 2 bases, with 10 bases between the two germline ends. CDR3 nucleotides: TGTGCCAGCAGCTTGAACGGGCTTAACACCGGGGAGCTGTTTTTT. Translating gives CASSLNGLNTGELFF.

The genes are TRBV21-1 and TRBJ2-4. TRBV21-1 is marked as a pseudogene. This CDR3 has 14 residues. CDR3 amino acids: CASSKEGAKNIQYF. The CDR3 region has the DNA TGTGCCAGCAGCAAAGAGGGTGCCAAAAACATTCAGTACTTC.

The chain is built from TRBV4-1 and TRBJ1-4; 7 nucleotides line up with TRBD1. CDR3 length: 18 residues. J was trimmed by 5 bases and V by 0 bases; bases with no gene match: 12. Germline lookup yields CDR1 MGHRA and CDR2 YSYEKL. The CDR3 nucleotides are TGCGCCAGCAGCCAAGATAGGATGGGACAGATGGGAAATGAAAAACTGTTTTTT. Translation gives CASSQDRMGQMGNEKLFF.

V usage is TRBV9 and J usage is TRBJ1-2; D ambiguous. The CDR3 is 12 amino acids. CDR1 is SGDLS and CDR2 is YYNGEE in the germline V gene. Trimming cost V 4 bases and J 3 bases, with 7 bases left between them. The CDR3 DNA is TGTGCCAGCAGCCCCTCCCACTATGGCTACACCTTC. This translates into CASSPSHYGYTF.

This clonotype was observed a handful of times. The rearrangement joins TRBV3-1 to TRBJ2-1, with 8 nucleotides matching TRBD1. Germline CDR1 is LGHDT and CDR2 is YNNKEL (reference sequence). The trim removed 4 bases at V and 5 bases at J, leaving 7 bases unmatched. CDR3 length: 15 amino acids. In DNA, the CDR3 is TGTGCCAGCAGCCTTTCCCCGGGACAGGACAATGAGCAGTTCTTC. This encodes CASSLSPGQDNEQFF.

This rearrangement joins TRBV7-9 to TRBJ2-2; D unclear. The germline V gene has CDR1 SEHNR and CDR2 FQNEAQ (reference sequence). Trimming took off 3 bases at V and 7 bases at J, with 12 bases between the two ends. The CDR3 spans 14 residues. CDR3 DNA: TGTGCCAGCAGCTTGGCCGGGTCGGGCGGGGAGCTGTTTTTT. This sequence encodes CASSLAGSGGELFF. The whole variable domain, remainder taken from reference TRBV7-9 and TRBJ2-2, is DTGVSQNPRHKITKRGQNVTFRCDPISEHNRLYWYRQTLGQGPEFLTYFQNEAQLEKSRLLSDRFSAERPKGSFSTLEIQRTEQGDSAMYLCASSLAGSGGELFFGEGSRLTVL.

This clonotype was observed at least ten times. This rearrangement joins TRBV7-9 to TRBJ2-7; TRBD2 agrees at 11 bases. This CDR3 is 16 amino acids long. Trimming at V came to 5 bases and at J to 2 bases, leaving 8 bases not matched to a gene. Germline loops: CDR1 SEHNR, CDR2 FQNEAQ (reference sequence). CDR3 in amino acids: CASSPSGGLTAYEQYF. As DNA, the CDR3 is TGTGCCAGCAGCCCTAGCGGGGGGCTCACAGCCTACGAGCAGTACTTC.

This clonotype was observed a handful of times. The rearrangement joins TRBV7-8 to TRBJ2-1, with TRBD2 identical over 9 bases. This CDR3 has 17 amino acids. Germline lookup yields CDR1 SGHVS and CDR2 FQNEAQ. Trimming cost V 2 bases and J 0 bases; bases outside gene matches: 5. CDR3 coding DNA: TGTGCCAGCAGCTTACCTCCTAGCGGGGTCTCCTACAATGAGCAGTTCTTC. This gives the protein CASSLPPSGVSYNEQFF.

The chain couples TRBV12-3 or TRBV12-4 to TRBJ1-5; a weak D match, TRBD1 (5 bases). The germline V and J ends were trimmed by 3 bases and 6 bases, with 15 bases remaining between them. The CDR3 has 15 amino acids. The CDR3: CASSFGAGLSQPQHF. CDR3 DNA sequence: TGTGCCAGCAGTTTTGGGGCAGGGCTAAGTCAGCCCCAGCATTTT.

J is TRBJ1-1 and V is TRBV18; unclear D gene. V lost 0 bases, J lost 0 bases, and 5 bases lay in between. The germline V gene encodes CDR1 KGHSH and CDR2 LQKENI. The CDR3 runs 14 residues. The CDR3 region is CASSPPSLNTEAFF. The CDR3 DNA follows: TGTGCCAGCTCACCACCGAGTCTGAACACTGAAGCTTTCTTT.

This clonotype was seen a few times. The rearrangement joins TRBV18 to TRBJ1-5; the match to TRBD1 covers 8 bases. Germline values: CDR1 KGHSH, CDR2 LQKENI. There are 15 residues in the CDR3. Trimming at V came to 6 bases and at J to 4 bases, leaving 8 bases not matched to a gene. Here the CDR3 reads CASSLTGDLNQPQHF. As DNA, the CDR3 is TGTGCCAGCTCGTTGACAGGGGATTTAAATCAGCCCCAGCATTTT.

The rearrangement joins TRBV20-1 to TRBJ1-1; 7 bases are a match to TRBD1. Trimming at V came to 1 base and at J to 6 bases, leaving 14 bases not matched to a gene. Germline CDR1 reads DFQATT; CDR2 reads SNEGSKA (reference sequence). The CDR3 covers 16 residues. The CDR3 loop is CSARGGGSLPISEAFF. CDR3 bases: TGCAGTGCTAGAGGAGGGGGCTCTCTTCCTATCTCTGAAGCTTTCTTT.

The V gene is TRBV4-1, the J gene TRBJ2-7; D is undetermined. The V end was cut by 4 bases, the J end by 2 bases, with 12 bases between. The CDR3 is 14 amino acids. Germline CDR1 and CDR2: MGHRA and YSYEKL. The CDR3 DNA sequence: TGCGCCAGCAGCCCACCCGGTCTAACCTACGAGCAGTACGTC. Its protein is CASSPPGLTYEQYV.

This clonotype has just a few counts. The chain uses TRBV15 and TRBJ2-7; D gene unclear. The germline V gene has CDR1 LNHNV and CDR2 YYDKDF (reference sequence). V lost 0 bases to trimming and J lost 0 bases, with 9 bases between them. The CDR3 is 15 residues long. For the CDR3, the DNA is TGTGCCACCAGCAGAGATTACGCGATCTCCTACGAGCAGTACGTC. Protein: CATSRDYAISYEQYV.

This sequence joins TRBV6-5 and TRBJ2-1, with 7 bases aligning to TRBD1. With V trimmed by 2 bases and J by 5 bases, 3 bases remained unmatched. The CDR3 has 14 amino acids. Per germline, CDR1 MNHEY and CDR2 SVGAGI. The CDR3 sequence: CASSYDRADNEQFF. The CDR3 DNA sequence: TGTGCCAGCAGTTACGACAGGGCGGACAATGAGCAGTTCTTC.

The chain carries TRBV2 and TRBJ1-2; D may be TRBD1 (5 bases). The germline V gene encodes CDR1 SNHLY and CDR2 FYNNEI. V was clipped by 2 bases and J by 4 bases, with 17 bases between them. The CDR3 is made up of 16 amino acids. CDR3 amino acids: CASSESYDSSRYGYTF. The CDR3 DNA sequence: TGTGCCAGCAGTGAATCTTATGACAGTTCCCGCTATGGCTACACCTTC.

The chain recombines TRBV10-3 with TRBJ2-5, with 7 bases fitting TRBD1. Germline values: CDR1 ENHRY, CDR2 SYGVKD. The length of the CDR3 is 13 residues. The J segment lost 2 bases and the V segment lost 11 bases, leaving 8 bases of the junction unmatched. CDR3 sequence reads: CASTPGQQETQYF. The CDR3 DNA reads as TGTGCCTCGACGCCGGGACAGCAAGAGACCCAGTACTTC.

The rearrangement uses TRBV5-1 and TRBJ2-3; the match to TRBD2 covers 8 bases. Germline V gives CDR1 SGHRS, CDR2 YFSETQ. This CDR3 spans 16 amino acids. With 7 bases clipped from V and 4 bases from J, the junction kept 14 bases outside the gene matches. CDR3 sequence (DNA): TGCGCCAGCTCCCTCACGGGGGGGACCCACCCAGATACGCAGTATTTT. It encodes CASSLTGGTHPDTQYF.

There are many counts of this clonotype. This chain uses TRBV5-1 with TRBJ1-1, with D hard to call. Between the trimmed V and J ends, which lost 1 base and 1 base, there was a span of 5 bases. Germline values: CDR1 SGHRS, CDR2 YFSETQ. The CDR3 consists of 13 residues. CDR3 region: CASSLWENTEAFF. The CDR3 region has the DNA TGCGCCAGCAGCTTGTGGGAGAACACTGAAGCTTTCTTT.

The J gene is TRBJ2-3, the V gene TRBV5-1, with TRBD2 matching 10 bases. Germline CDR1 and CDR2: SGHRS and YFSETQ. Unmatched junction bases numbered 8, after V lost 9 bases and J lost 4 bases. CDR3 size: 14 residues. The DNA of the CDR3 is TGCGCCACCCAGCGGGGGGGCCAGGCAGATACGCAGTATTTT. Translating it yields CATQRGGQADTQYF.

V is TRBV5-1 and J is TRBJ2-1; 8 nucleotides match TRBD2. Trimming took 0 bases from V and 8 from J; bases not matched to a gene: 7. Germline V gives CDR1 SGHRS, CDR2 YFSETQ. This CDR3 comprises 15 residues. The CDR3 region has the DNA TGCGCCAGCAGCTTGGCCGGCGGGGGGCAGCATGAGCAGTTCTTC. It yields the protein CASSLAGGGQHEQFF.